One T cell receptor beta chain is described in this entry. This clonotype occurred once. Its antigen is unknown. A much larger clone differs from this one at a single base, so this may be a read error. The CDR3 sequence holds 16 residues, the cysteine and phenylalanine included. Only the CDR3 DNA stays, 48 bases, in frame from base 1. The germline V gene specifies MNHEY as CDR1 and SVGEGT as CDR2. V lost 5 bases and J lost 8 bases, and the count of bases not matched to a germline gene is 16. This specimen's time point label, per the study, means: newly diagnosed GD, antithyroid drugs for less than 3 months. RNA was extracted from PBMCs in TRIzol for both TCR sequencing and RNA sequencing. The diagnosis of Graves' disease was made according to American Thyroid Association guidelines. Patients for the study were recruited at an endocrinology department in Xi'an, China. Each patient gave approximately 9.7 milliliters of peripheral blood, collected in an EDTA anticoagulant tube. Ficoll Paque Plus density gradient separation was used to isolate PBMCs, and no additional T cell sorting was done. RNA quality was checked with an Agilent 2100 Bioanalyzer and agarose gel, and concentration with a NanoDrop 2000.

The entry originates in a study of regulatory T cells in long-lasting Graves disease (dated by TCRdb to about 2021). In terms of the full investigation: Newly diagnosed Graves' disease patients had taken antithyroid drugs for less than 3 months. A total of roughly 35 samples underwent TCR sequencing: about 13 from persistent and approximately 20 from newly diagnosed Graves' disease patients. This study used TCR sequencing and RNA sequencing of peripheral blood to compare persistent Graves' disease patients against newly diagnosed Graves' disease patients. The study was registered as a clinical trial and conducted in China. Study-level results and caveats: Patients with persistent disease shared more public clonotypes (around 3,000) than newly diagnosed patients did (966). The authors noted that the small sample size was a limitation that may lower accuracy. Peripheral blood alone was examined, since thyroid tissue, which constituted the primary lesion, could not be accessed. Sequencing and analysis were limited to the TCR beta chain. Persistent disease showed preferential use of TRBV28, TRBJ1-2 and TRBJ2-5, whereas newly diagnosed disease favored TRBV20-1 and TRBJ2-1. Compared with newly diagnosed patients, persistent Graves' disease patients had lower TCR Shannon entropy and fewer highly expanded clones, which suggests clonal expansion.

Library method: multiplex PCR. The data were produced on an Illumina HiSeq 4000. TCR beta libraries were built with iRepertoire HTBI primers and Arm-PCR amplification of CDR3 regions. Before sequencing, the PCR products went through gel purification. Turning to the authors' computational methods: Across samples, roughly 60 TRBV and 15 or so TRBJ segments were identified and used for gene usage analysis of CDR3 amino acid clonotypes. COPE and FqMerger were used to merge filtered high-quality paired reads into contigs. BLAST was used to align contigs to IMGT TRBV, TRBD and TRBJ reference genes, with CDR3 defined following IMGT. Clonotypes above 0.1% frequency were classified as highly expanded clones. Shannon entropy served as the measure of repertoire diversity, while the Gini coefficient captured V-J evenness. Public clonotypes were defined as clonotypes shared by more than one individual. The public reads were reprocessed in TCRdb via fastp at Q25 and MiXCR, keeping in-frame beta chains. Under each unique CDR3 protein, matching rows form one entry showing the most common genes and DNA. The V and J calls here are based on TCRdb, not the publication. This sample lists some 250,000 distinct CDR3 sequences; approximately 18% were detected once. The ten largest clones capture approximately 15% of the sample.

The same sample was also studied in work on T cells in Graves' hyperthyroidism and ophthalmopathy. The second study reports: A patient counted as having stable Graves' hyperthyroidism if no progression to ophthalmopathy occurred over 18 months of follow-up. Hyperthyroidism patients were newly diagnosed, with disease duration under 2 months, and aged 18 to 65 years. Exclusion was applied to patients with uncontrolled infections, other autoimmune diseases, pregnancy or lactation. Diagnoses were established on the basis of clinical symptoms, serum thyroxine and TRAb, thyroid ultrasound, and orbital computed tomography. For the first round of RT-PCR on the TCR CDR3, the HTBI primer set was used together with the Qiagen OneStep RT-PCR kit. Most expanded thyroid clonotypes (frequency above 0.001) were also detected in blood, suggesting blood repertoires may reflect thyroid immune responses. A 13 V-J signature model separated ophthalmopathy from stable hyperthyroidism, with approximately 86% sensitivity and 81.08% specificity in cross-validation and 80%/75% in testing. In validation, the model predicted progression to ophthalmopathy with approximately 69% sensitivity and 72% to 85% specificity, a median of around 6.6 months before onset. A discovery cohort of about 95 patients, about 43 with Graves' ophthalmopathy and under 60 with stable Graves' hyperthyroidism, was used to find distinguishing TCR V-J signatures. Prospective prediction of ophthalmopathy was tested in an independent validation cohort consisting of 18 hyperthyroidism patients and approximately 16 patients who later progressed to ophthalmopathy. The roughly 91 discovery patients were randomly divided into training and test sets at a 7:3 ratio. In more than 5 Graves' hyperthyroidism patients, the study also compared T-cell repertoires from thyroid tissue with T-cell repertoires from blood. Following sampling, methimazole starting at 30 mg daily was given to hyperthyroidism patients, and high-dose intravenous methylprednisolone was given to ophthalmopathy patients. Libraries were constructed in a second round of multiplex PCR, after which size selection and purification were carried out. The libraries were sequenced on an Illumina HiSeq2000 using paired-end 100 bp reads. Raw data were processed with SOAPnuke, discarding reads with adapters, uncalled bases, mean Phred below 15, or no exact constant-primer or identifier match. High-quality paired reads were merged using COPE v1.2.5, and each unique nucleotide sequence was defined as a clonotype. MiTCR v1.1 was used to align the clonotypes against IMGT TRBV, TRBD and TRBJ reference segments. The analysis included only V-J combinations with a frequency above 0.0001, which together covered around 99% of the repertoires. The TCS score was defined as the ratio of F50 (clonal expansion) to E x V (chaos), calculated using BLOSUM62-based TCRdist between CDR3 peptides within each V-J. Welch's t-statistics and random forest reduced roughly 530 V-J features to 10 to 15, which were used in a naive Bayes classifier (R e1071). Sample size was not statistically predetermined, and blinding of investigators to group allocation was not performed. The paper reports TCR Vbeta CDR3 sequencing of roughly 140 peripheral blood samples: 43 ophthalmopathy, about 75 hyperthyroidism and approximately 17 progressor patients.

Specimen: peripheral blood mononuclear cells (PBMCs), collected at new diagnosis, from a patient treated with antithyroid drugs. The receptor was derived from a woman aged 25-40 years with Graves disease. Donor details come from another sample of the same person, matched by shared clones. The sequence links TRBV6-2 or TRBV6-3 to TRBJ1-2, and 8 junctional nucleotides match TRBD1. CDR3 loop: CASSEGETGDFGGYTF. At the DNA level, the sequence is TGTGCCAGCAGTGAAGGGGAGACAGGGGATTTTGGAGGCTACACCTTC.